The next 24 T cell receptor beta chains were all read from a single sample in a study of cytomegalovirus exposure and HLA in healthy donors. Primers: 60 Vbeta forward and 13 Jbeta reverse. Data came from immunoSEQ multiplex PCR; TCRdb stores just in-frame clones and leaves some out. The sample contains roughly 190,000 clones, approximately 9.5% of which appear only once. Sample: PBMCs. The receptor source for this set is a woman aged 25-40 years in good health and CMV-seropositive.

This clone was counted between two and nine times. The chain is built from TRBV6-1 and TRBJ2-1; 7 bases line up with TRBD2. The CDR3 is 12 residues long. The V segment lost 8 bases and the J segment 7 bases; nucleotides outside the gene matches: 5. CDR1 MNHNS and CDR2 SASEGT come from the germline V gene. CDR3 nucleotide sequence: TGTGCCAGCGGGAGGGCGTGGAATGAGCAGTTCTTC. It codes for CASGRAWNEQFF.

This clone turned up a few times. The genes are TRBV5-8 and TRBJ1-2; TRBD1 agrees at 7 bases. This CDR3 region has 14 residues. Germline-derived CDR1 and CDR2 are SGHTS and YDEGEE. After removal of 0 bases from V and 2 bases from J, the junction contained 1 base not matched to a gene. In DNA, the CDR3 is TGTGCCAGCAGCTTGGAGGGACAGAACTATGGCTACACCTTC. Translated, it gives CASSLEGQNYGYTF.

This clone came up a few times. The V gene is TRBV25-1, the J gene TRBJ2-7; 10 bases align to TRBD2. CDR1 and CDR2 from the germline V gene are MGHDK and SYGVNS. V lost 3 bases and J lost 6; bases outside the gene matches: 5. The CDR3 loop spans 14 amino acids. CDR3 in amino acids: CASSEYLAGAEQYF. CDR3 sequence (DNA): TGTGCCAGCAGTGAGTATCTAGCGGGAGCCGAGCAGTACTTC.

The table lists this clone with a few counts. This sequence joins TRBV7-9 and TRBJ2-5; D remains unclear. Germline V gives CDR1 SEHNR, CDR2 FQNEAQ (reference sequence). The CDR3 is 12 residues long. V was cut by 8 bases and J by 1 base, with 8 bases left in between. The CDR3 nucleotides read TGTGCCAGCGGCGCGGCCCAAGAGACCCAGTACTTC. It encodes CASGAAQETQYF.

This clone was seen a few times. The CDR3 protein is CASSEQGFDEQFF. The CDR3 DNA is TGTGCCAGCAGTGAACAGGGGTTCGATGAGCAGTTCTTC. This chain joins TRBV6-4 and TRBJ2-1, with 7 bases that match TRBD1. Losses at the gene ends were 3 bases for V and 8 bases for J; bases not matched to a gene: 4. This CDR3 spans 13 amino acids. Germline CDR1 reads MRHNA; CDR2 reads SNTAGT.

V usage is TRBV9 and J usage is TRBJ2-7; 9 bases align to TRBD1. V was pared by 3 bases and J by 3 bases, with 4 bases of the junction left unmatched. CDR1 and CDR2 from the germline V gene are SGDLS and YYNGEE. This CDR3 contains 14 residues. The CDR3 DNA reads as TGTGCCAGCAGCGCGCGGACAGGGGACTACGAGCAGTACTTC. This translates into CASSARTGDYEQYF.

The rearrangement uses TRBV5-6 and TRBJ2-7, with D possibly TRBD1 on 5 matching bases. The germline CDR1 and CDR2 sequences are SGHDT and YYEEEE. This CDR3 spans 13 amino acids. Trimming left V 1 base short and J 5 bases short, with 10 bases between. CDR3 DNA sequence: TGTGCCAGCAGCTTGTTTTTCAGGGACGAGCAGTACTTC. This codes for CASSLFFRDEQYF.

The CDR3: CAISEGGGYYGYTF. As DNA, the CDR3 is TGTGCCATCAGTGAGGGGGGAGGGTACTATGGCTACACCTTC. The chain uses TRBV10-3 and TRBJ1-2; the D gene is possibly TRBD1 (5 bases). This CDR3 comprises 14 residues. V lost 2 bases to trimming and J lost 3 bases, with 10 bases between them. Germline values: CDR1 ENHRY, CDR2 SYGVKD.

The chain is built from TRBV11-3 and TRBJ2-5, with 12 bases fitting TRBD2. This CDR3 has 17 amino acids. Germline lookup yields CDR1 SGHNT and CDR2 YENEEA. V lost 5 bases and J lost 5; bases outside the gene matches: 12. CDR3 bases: TGTGCCAGCAGCCAGGGACTAGCGGGCCCGGAGGGGGAGACCCAGTACTTC. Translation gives CASSQGLAGPEGETQYF.

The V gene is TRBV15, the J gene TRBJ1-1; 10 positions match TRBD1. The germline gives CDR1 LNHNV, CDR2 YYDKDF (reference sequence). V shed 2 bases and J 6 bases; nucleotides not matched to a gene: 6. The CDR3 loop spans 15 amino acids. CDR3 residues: CATSRPGQGSAEAFF. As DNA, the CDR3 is TGTGCCACCAGCAGACCGGGACAGGGGAGCGCTGAAGCTTTCTTT.

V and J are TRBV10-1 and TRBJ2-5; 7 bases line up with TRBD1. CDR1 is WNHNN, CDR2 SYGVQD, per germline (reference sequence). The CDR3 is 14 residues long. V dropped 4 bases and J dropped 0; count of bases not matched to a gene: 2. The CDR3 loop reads CASSAGGHQETQYF. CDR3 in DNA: TGCGCCAGCAGTGCAGGGGGTCACCAAGAGACCCAGTACTTC.

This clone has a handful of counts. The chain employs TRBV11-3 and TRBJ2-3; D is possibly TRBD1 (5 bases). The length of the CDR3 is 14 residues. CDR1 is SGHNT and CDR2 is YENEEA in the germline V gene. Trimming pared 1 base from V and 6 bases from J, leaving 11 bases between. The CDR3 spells CASSLGREDDTQYF. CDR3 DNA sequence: TGTGCCAGCAGCTTAGGCAGGGAAGATGATACGCAGTATTTT.

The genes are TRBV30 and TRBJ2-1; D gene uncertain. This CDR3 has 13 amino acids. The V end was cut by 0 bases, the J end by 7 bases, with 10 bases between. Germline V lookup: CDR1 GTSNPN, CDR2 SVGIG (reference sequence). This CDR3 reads CAWSVNAINEQFF. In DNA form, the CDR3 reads TGTGCCTGGAGTGTAAATGCGATAAATGAGCAGTTCTTC.

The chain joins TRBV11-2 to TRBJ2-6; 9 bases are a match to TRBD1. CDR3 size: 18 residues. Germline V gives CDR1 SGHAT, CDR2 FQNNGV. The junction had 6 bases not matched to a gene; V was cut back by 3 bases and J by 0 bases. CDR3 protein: CASSLGDRALSGANVLTF. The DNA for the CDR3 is TGTGCCAGCAGCTTGGGGGACAGGGCCCTCTCTGGGGCCAACGTCCTGACTTTC.

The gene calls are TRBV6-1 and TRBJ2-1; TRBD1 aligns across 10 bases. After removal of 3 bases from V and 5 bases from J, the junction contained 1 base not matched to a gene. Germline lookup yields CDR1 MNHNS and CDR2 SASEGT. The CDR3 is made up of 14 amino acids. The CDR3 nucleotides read TGTGCCAGCAGTGATGGGACAGGGGACAATGAGCAGTTCTTC. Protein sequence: CASSDGTGDNEQFF.

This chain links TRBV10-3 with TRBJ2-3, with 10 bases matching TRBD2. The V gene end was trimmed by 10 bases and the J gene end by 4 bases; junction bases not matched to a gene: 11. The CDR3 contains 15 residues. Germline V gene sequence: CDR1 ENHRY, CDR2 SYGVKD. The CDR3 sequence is CATGSSGSVADTQYF. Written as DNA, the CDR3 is TGTGCCACCGGATCTAGCGGGAGTGTGGCAGATACGCAGTATTTT.

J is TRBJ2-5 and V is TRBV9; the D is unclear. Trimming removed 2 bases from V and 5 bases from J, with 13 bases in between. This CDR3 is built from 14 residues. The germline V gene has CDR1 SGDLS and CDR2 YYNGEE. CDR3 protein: CASSVGTSRETQYF. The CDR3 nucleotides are TGTGCCAGCAGCGTCGGTACTTCCCGGGAGACCCAGTACTTC.

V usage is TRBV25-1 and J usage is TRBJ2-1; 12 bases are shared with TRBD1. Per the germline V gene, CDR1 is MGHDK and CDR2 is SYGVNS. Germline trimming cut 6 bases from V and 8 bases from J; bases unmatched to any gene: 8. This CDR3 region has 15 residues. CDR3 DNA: TGTGCCAGCAGCTCACCGGGACAGGGGGCCTATGAGCAGTTCTTC. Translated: CASSSPGQGAYEQFF.

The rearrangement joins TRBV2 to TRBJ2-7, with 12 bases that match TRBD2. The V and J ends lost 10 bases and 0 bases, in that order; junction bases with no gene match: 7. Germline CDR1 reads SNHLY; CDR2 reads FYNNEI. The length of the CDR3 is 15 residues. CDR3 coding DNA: TGTGCCAACGACGGACTAGCGGGGAGCTCCTACGAGCAGTACTTC. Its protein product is CANDGLAGSSYEQYF. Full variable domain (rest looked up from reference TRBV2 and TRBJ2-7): EPEVTQTPSHQVTQMGQEVILRCVPISNHLYFYWYRQILGQKVEFLVSFYNNEISEKSEIFDDQFSVERPDGSNFTLKIRSTKLEDSAMYFCANDGLAGSSYEQYFGPGTRLTVT.

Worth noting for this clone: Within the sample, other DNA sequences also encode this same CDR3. As DNA, the CDR3 is TGCGCCAGCAGCCAAGGGAGGACAGGGGCAGGAGAGACCCAGTACTTC. It encodes CASSQGRTGAGETQYF. The rearrangement links TRBV4-1 to TRBJ2-5; TRBD1 matches 9 bases. This CDR3 has 16 amino acids. The V gene's germline CDR1 is MGHRA and CDR2 YSYEKL. The trim removed 1 base at V and 4 bases at J, leaving 7 bases unmatched.

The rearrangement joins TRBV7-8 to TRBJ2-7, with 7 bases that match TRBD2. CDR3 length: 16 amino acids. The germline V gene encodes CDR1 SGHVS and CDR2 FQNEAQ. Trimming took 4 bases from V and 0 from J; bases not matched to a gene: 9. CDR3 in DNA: TGTGCCAGCAGCTCCTCTAGCGGATGGAGCTCCTACGAGCAGTACTTC. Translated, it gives CASSSSSGWSSYEQYF.

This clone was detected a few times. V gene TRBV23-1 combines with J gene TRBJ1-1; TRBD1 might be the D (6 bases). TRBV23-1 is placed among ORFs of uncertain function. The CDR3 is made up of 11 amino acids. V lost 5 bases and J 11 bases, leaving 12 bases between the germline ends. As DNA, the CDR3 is TGCGCCAGCAGTAAACAGGGTGGGGCTTTCTTT. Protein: CASSKQGGAFF.

This CDR3 is CASRPGQGYYEQYF. CDR3 nucleotide sequence: TGTGCCAGCAGGCCGGGACAGGGTTATTACGAGCAGTACTTC. The chain recombines TRBV27 with TRBJ2-7; 9 bases line up with TRBD1. Germline CDR1 reads MNHEY; CDR2 reads SMNVEV (reference sequence). V dropped 6 bases and J dropped 4; count of bases not matched to a gene: 7. The CDR3 sequence is 14 residues long.

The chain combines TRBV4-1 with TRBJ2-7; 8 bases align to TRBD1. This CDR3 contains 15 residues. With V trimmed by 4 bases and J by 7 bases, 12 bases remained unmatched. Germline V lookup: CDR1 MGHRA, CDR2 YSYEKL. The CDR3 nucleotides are TGCGCCAGCAGCCTCCGGGACAGGTCTATGGGGGAGCAGTACTTC. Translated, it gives CASSLRDRSMGEQYF.